These 8 T cell receptor beta chains originate from one sample sequenced in a study of T cell repertoires in cytomegalovirus infection. MiXCR, applied by TCRdb to the reads, yields one record per CDR3 protein. The data contain 300,000 to 450,000 distinct CDR3 sequences, approximately 18% of them singletons. The sequencing sample was made of PBMCs. Receptor source: a human donor in good health (CMV status not recorded). Some clones in this sample may be carry-over from other donors' samples.

As to this clonotype: A clone one base away is much larger, so this may be a read error. The chain employs TRBV4-1 and TRBJ2-5; D is unclear. Germline V CDR1 and CDR2: MGHRA, YSYEKL. The CDR3 covers 17 residues. CDR3: CASSPRARWFGQENQYF. The CDR3 DNA is TGCGCCAGCAGCCCCCGGGCCAGGTGGTTTGGCCAAGAGAACCAGTACTTC.

This clonotype has just a few counts. The chain is built from TRBV10-3 and TRBJ1-2; tentatively, D is TRBD1 (6 bases). Germline values: CDR1 ENHRY, CDR2 SYGVKD. This CDR3 has 12 amino acids. V dropped 3 bases and J dropped 6 bases, with 8 bases sitting between them. The CDR3 DNA follows: TGTGCCATCAGTGAAACAGGGAATGGCTACACCTTC. This translates into CAISETGNGYTF.

The chain couples TRBV20-1 to TRBJ2-1, with D unresolved. Trimming took off 5 bases at V and 0 bases at J, with 11 bases between the two ends. Looked up from germline, CDR1 is DFQATT and CDR2 is SNEGSKA (reference sequence). This CDR3 comprises 14 residues. CDR3 nucleotides: TGCAGTGCTCCGTCCAGAAGCTCCTACAATGAGCAGTTCTTC. Its translation is CSAPSRSSYNEQFF.

This clonotype was seen ten or more times. The chain is built from TRBV7-6 and TRBJ1-3; 7 positions agree with TRBD1. Germline V lookup: CDR1 SGHVS, CDR2 FNYEAQ. The CDR3 length is 16 residues. J gave up 4 bases and V 4 bases, and 10 bases lay outside the gene matches. As DNA, the CDR3 is TGTGCCAGCAGCTGGGGACAGAAGGTCGTCGGAAACACCATATATTTT. It translates to CASSWGQKVVGNTIYF. Filled out from reference TRBV7-6 and TRBJ1-3, the complete variable domain reads GAGVSQSPRYKVTKRGQDVALRCDPISGHVSLYWYRQALGQGPEFLTYFNYEAQQDKSGLPNDRFSAERPEGSISTLTIQRTEQRDSAMYRCASSWGQKVVGNTIYFGEGSWLTVV.

There are many counts of this clonotype. J is TRBJ1-1 and V is TRBV10-3; D is possibly TRBD1 (5 bases). Trimming stripped 4 bases from V and 5 bases from J, with 11 bases between. This CDR3 spans 13 amino acids. The germline CDR1 and CDR2 sequences are ENHRY and SYGVKD. CDR3 in amino acids: CAISGQEGTEAFF. Written as DNA, the CDR3 is TGTGCCATCAGTGGGCAGGAGGGGACTGAAGCTTTCTTT.

This clonotype came up many times. The CDR3 DNA reads as TGTGCCAGCAGTTTTTGGGGACTAGCGGGGGGGCCGGCAGATACGCAGTATTTT. It yields the protein CASSFWGLAGGPADTQYF. The chain has TRBV12-3 or TRBV12-4 and TRBJ2-3; 16 bases match TRBD2. The CDR3 is 18 amino acids. J was trimmed by 4 bases and V by 3 bases; bases with no gene match: 7.

This clonotype was seen only a few times. The rearrangement links TRBV7-9 to TRBJ2-1; TRBD2 matches at 7 bases. The CDR3 length is 13 residues. V shed 6 bases and J 5 bases; nucleotides not matched to a gene: 4. The germline V gene encodes CDR1 SEHNR and CDR2 FQNEAQ (reference sequence). The CDR3 sequence is CASRAGTNNEQFF. CDR3 coding DNA: TGTGCCAGCAGGGCGGGGACTAACAATGAGCAGTTCTTC.

In this sample, this clonotype turned up a few times. The genes are TRBV5-1 and TRBJ2-6; 14 positions agree with TRBD2. This CDR3 has 18 amino acids. Germline CDR1 and CDR2: SGHRS and YFSETQ. Trimming removed 5 bases from V and 2 bases from J; junction bases left unmatched: 6. CDR3 bases: TGCGCCAGCAGTTACCCGACTAGCGGGGGGGCTGGGGCCAACGTCCTGACTTTC. Translating it yields CASSYPTSGGAGANVLTF. Variable domain in full (rest from reference TRBV5-1 and TRBJ2-6): KAGVTQTPRYLIKTRGQQVTLSCSPISGHRSVSWYQQTPGQGLQFLFEYFSETQRNKGNFPGRFSGRQFSNSRSEMNVSTLELGDSALYLCASSYPTSGGAGANVLTFGAGSRLTVL.